A selection of T cell receptor beta chains follows, all from one sample in a study of identical twins. Using its own MiXCR run on the 5' RACE reads, TCRdb lists one record per CDR3 protein. Of 450,000 to 600,000 distinct CDR3 sequences listed, 20% to 25% were seen once; the top ten hold approximately 0.52%. A further study also used this sample, focusing on yellow fever vaccine responses in identical twins.

The sequencing input was CD4+ T cells sorted from blood. The source of these receptors is a woman aged 18-29 years in good health. CDR3s include the opening cysteine and the closing phenylalanine or tryptophan. A D gene is named only where the DNA matches it firmly. Size values are once, few and many counts, or a class for expanded clones, and some rows have none.

TRBV28,NA,NA,TRBJ2-1,TGTGCCAGCGGGTACAGGGTTGAGCAGTTCTTC,CASGYRVEQFF
TRBV5-1,NA,NA,TRBJ2-7,TGCGCCAGCAGCTTGGCCCAGGGTTTAGGGGGTATCTCCTACGAGCAGTACTTC,CASSLAQGLGGISYEQYF
TRBV2,NA,NA,TRBJ2-5,TGTGCCAGCAGACGACAGGTCCAAGAGACCCAGTACTTC,CASRRQVQETQYF
TRBV4-1,NA,TRBD2,TRBJ2-4,TGCGCCAGCAGCCAAGTCTCGGGGACTAGCGGGAGAAAACTAGCCAAAAACATTCAGTACTTC,CASSQVSGTSGRKLAKNIQYF
TRBV15,NA,TRBD1,TRBJ2-5,TGTGCCACCAGCAGAGATCGGACAGGGCGGGGGACCCAGTACTTC,CATSRDRTGRGTQYF
TRBV5-1,few,NA,TRBJ2-3,TGCGCCAGCAGCTTGGAGATGCGCATACTGCGTAGAGATACGCAGTATTTT,CASSLEMRILRRDTQYF
TRBV10-3,few,NA,TRBJ2-1,TGTGCCATCAGTGAGAGGGACACCGGGTCCTACAATGAGCAGTTCTTC,CAISERDTGSYNEQFF
TRBV6-1,many,NA,TRBJ1-2,TGTGCCAGCAGGCCCGACTGGGGGAGAGATGGCTACACCTTC,CASRPDWGRDGYTF
TRBV2,few,NA,TRBJ1-1,TGTGCCAGCAGTGAAGGGGGTGGCGGCACTGAAGCTTTCTTT,CASSEGGGGTEAFF
TRBV12-3/TRBV12-4,few,NA,TRBJ2-1,TGTGCCAGCAGTTTTATTACTCTCAATGAGCAGTTCTTC,CASSFITLNEQFF